This TCR beta chain was documented in a study of beta chain features in type 1 diabetes (dated by TCRdb to 2016 to 2019). A note on the overall study: No differences in mean age, gender distribution, total cell number or subset yield were found between patients and healthy donors. The study compared TCRB repertoires of sorted circulating CD4+ T cell subsets between recently diagnosed type 1 diabetes patients and matched healthy donors. A total of roughly 98,000,000 sorted cells were examined across all samples, and RNA yield correlated strongly with the number of cells per subset. Regulatory and stem cell-like memory subsets were isolated from only 8 patients and roughly eight healthy donors, whereas naive and central memory subsets came from all 28 donors. The research as a whole found: Because cDNA was sequenced instead of genomic DNA, highly expressing activated cells could be over-represented, though the groups showed no difference in activation or CD3 levels. PCR might favor shorter templates, but patient and control samples were amplified and corrected together, so any skew would affect both groups equally. Because small numbers of individuals were included in the HLA sub-analyses, any influence of HLA type on TCRB rearrangement was left unresolved. A moderate but significant shortening of TCRB CDR3 length was observed in type 1 diabetes patients in all four CD4+ subsets. Naive, central memory and regulatory TCRB repertoires appeared more similar among patients than among healthy donors. At VDJ recombination sites, type 1 diabetes patients had fewer insertions and more deleted nucleotides, which implies abnormalities in thymic rearrangement.

The entire isolated RNA was reverse transcribed using the High Capacity cDNA Reverse Transcription Kit, and thus expressed TCRB transcripts were sequenced. Naive, central memory and regulatory T cell samples underwent deep immunoSEQ sequencing, averaging roughly 3.4 million total reads per sample. Sorted cells were lysed in RLT buffer, and RNA was extracted using DNase-treated RNeasy Micro or Mini kits according to cell number. Each cell subset was processed separately to prevent cross-contamination, with patient and healthy donor samples processed together. The immunoSEQ multiplex PCR was used to amplify TCRB sequences from cDNA, yielding 87-bp fragments that span the CDR3 region. Amplicons were sequenced on the Illumina HiSeq platform. Processing in the source paper ran as follows. Synthetic template baselines were used to correct PCR bias computationally, reads within Hamming distance 2 were collapsed, and singletons that could not be merged were discarded. Reads were aligned against IMGT so that V, D and J genes, CDR3 length and insertions or deletions at six rearrangement sites could be assigned. Within each subset, clonotype counts were normalized to sorted cell number, and only after that were true diversity and Gini coefficients computed with the tcR R package. The overlap coefficient, calculated on TCRB nucleotide sequences, was used to quantify repertoire sharing. Out-of-frame TCRB sequences from naive cells were analyzed to stand in for the pre-selection repertoire. TCRdb retrieved this table from immuneACCESS and kept in-frame rearrangements only. Not all clones are present; in checked studies, unresolved V genes account for under half, and no reason is known for the remainder. V and J calls and clone size follow that table, whereas D and trimming were derived from the DNA. In this sample the table shows about 470,000 clones, approximately 31% of which occur a single time. More than 0.055% of the sample is in the top ten clones.

A word on this clone: Its cognate antigen has yet to be identified. Per-base qualities were not stored, and no clone one base away is much larger.

Each donor gave one peripheral blood draw, about 100 mL on average, collected into heparinised tubes. Using a panel that included CD45RO, CCR7, CD25, CD127, CD95 and CD27, naive, central memory, regulatory and stem cell-like memory CD4+ T cells were sorted on a BD FACSAria II. A purity above 98% was achieved for all sorted populations. PBMCs were isolated right away by Lymphoprep density gradient centrifugation and were stained directly, without culture. So that batch effects would be minimized, each experiment stained and sorted samples in pairs, pairing one healthy donor with one patient. Trimming at the junction amounts to 5 bases on V and 7 bases on J, and the germline ends lie 15 bases apart. Reading from cysteine to phenylalanine, the CDR3 counts 14 amino acids. Of the read, only the CDR3 DNA is kept; its 42 bases are in frame from base 1. Taken from the germline V gene, the CDR1 and CDR2 loops are SGHNT and YENEEA.

The rearranged chain carries TRBV11-3 and TRBJ2-1; TRBD1 is a weak D gene call, 6 bases matching. The specimen was naive CD4+ T cells from blood. According to the study, the label for this sample's cell subset or site signals: true naive CD4+ T cells. This clonotype originated in a man aged 18 to 30 in good health. The CDR3 is CASSRHREANEQFF. The nucleotide sequence reads as follows: TGTGCCAGCAGCCGACACAGGGAAGCGAATGAGCAGTTCTTC.